This entry describes one TCR beta chain. The CDR3 has 16 residues. The V and J ends lost 1 base and 3 bases respectively, with 14 bases between them. Germline loops: CDR1 SGHRS, CDR2 YFSETQ. This entry is derived from a study of cytomegalovirus exposure and HLA in healthy donors. PCR primers comprised 60 Vbeta and 13 Jbeta primers. Assay: immunoSEQ multiplex PCR; the TCRdb copy retains only in-frame clones and omits some. Of about 110,000 clones in the sample, 65% to 90% were seen once. Input material: PBMCs. The chain is built from TRBV5-1 and TRBJ2-1; a possible D gene is TRBD2 (6 bases). The receptor was derived from a man between 45 and 60 years old in good health and CMV-seronegative. The CDR3 protein is CASSLTLMGGYNEQFF. CDR3 coding DNA: TGCGCCAGCAGCTTGACCCTGATGGGAGGCTACAATGAGCAGTTCTTC.